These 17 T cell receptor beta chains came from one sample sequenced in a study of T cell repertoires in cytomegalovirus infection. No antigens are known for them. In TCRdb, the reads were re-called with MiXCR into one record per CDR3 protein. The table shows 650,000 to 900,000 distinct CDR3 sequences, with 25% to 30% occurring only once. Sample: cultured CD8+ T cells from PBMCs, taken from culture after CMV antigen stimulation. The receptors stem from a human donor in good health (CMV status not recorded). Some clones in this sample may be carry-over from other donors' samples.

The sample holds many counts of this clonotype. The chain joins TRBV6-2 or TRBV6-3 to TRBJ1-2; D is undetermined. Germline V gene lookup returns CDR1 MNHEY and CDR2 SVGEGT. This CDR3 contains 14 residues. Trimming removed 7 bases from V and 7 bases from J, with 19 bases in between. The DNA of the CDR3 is TGTGCCAGCACTCCAAAGGGAATATTTCTTGGCTACACCTTC. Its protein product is CASTPKGIFLGYTF.

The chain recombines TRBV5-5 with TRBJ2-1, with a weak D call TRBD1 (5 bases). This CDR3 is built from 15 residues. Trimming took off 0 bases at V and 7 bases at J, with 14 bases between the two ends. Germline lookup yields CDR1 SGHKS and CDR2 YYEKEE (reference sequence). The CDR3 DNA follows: TGTGCCAGCAGCTTGGGAACAGGACCAGGTAATGAGCAGTTCTTC. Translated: CASSLGTGPGNEQFF.

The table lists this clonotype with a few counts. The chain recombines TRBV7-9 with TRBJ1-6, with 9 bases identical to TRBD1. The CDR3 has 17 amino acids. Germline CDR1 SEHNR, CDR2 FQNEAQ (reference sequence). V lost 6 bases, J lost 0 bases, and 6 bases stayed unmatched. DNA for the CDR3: TGTGCCAGCAGGAGGACAGGGGAGAGCTCCTATAATTCACCCCTCCACTTT. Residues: CASRRTGESSYNSPLHF.

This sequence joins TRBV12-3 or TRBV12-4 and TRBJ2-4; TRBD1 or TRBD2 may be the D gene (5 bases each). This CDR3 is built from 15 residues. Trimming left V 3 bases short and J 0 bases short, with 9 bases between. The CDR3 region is CASSFEGRAKNIQYF. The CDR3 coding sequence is TGTGCCAGCAGTTTCGAGGGGCGAGCCAAAAACATTCAGTACTTC.

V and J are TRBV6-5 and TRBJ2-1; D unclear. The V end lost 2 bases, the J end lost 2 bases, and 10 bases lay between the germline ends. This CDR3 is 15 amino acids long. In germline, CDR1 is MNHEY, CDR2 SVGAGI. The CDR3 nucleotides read TGTGCCAGCAGTTACGGGCCAATGCCCTACAATGAGCAGTTCTTC. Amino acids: CASSYGPMPYNEQFF.

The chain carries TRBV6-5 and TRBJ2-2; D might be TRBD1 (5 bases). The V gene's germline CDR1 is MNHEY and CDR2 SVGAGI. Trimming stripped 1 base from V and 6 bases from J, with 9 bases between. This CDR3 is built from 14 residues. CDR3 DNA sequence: TGTGCCAGCAGTTACTTGACAGCTCCCGGGGAGCTGTTTTTT. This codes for CASSYLTAPGELFF.

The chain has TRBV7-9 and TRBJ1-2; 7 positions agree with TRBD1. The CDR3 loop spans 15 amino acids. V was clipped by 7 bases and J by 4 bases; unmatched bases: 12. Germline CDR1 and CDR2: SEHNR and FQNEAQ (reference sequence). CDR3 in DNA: TGTGCCAGCACCTACGCTCCGACAGGGTCCTATGGCTACACCTTC. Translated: CASTYAPTGSYGYTF.

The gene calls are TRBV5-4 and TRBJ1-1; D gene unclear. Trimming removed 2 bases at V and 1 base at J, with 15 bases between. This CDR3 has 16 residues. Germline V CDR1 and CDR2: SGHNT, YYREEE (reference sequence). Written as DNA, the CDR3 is TGTGCCAGCAGCTTTGACGGGGATGAGGAGAACACTGAAGCTTTCTTT. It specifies CASSFDGDEENTEAFF.

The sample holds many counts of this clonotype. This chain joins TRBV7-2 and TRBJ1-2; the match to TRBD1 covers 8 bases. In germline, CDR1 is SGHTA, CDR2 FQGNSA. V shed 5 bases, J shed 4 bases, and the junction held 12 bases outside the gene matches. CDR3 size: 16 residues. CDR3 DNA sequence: TGTGCCAGCAGCCGTCCCGATCGGACAGGGTCCTATGGCTACACCTTC. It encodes CASSRPDRTGSYGYTF.

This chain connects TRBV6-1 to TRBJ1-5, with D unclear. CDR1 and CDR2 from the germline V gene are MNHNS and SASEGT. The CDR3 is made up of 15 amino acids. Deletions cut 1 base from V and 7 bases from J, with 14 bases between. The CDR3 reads CASSEDTWGGQPQHF. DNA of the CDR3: TGTGCCAGCAGTGAAGATACGTGGGGAGGACAGCCCCAGCATTTT.

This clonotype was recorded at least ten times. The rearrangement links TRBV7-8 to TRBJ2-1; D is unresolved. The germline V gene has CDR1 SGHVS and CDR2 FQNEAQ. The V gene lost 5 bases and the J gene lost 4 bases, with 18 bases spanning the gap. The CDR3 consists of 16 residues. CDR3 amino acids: CASSAPGPSTYNEQFF. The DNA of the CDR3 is TGTGCCAGCAGCGCCCCGGGCCCATCTACATACAATGAGCAGTTCTTC.

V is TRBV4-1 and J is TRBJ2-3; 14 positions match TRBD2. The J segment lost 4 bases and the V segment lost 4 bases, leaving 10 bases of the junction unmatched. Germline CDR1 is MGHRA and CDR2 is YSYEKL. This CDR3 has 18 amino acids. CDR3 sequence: CASSPWTSGGRGADTQYF. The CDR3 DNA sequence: TGCGCCAGCAGCCCCTGGACTAGCGGGGGGCGTGGGGCAGATACGCAGTATTTT.

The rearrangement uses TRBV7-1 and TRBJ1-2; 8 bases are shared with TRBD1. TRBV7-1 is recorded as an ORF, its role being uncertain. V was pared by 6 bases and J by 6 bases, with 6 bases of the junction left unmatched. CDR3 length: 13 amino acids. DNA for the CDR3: TGTGCCAGCAGACTAGACAGGGGTAATGGCTACACCTTC. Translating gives CASRLDRGNGYTF.

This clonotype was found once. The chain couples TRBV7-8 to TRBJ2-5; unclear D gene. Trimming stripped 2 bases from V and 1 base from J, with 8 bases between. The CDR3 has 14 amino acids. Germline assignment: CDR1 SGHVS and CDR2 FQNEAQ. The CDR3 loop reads CASSLLSFQETQYF. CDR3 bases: TGTGCCAGCAGCTTATTAAGCTTCCAAGAGACCCAGTACTTC.

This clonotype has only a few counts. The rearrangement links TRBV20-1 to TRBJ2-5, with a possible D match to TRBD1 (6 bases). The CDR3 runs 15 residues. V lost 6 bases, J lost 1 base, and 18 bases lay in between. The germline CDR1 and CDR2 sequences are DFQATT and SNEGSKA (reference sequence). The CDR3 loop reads CSATPWTAAQETQYF. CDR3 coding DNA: TGCAGTGCCACTCCCTGGACAGCGGCCCAAGAGACCCAGTACTTC.

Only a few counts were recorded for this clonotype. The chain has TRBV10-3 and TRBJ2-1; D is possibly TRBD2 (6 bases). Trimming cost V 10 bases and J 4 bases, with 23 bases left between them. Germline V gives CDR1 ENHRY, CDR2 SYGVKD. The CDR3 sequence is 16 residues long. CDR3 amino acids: CATVNAGTPRYNEQFF. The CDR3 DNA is TGTGCCACCGTAAATGCGGGGACCCCTAGATACAATGAGCAGTTCTTC.

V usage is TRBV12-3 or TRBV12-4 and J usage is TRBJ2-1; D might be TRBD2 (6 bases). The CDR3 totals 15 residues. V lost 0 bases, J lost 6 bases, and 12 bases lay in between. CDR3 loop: CASSLAPGLLNEQFF. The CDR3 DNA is TGTGCCAGCAGTTTAGCTCCGGGACTCCTCAATGAGCAGTTCTTC.